This T cell receptor (beta chain) was recorded in a study of identical twins. Findings and caveats of the study: Zero-insertion analyses might be partly confounded by invariant T cells like MAIT and iNKT. Models underpredicted monozygotic twin sharing of out-of-frame TCR alpha.

The V gene's germline CDR1 is SEHNR and CDR2 FQNEAQ (reference sequence). The CDR3 contains 16 residues. Trimming took 3 bases from V and 7 from J, leaving 19 bases between them. Healthy Caucasians were all of the donors. TCRdb passed the 5' RACE reads through MiXCR, listing each CDR3 protein once. The table lists approximately 550,000 distinct CDR3 sequences, about 22% of them singletons. This clonotype was detected a few times. What it binds is unknown. These data were likewise used in another study, on yellow fever vaccine responses in identical twins.

The rearrangement links TRBV7-9 to TRBJ1-3, with a weak D call TRBD1 (5 bases). Sequencing was done on a sample of CD4+ T cells sorted from blood. The receptor was isolated from a woman aged 18-35 years in good health. DNA of the CDR3: TGTGCCAGCAGCTTTCAGTTTGCGGGGGAGAAGAACACCATATATTTT. Its protein is CASSFQFAGEKNTIYF.